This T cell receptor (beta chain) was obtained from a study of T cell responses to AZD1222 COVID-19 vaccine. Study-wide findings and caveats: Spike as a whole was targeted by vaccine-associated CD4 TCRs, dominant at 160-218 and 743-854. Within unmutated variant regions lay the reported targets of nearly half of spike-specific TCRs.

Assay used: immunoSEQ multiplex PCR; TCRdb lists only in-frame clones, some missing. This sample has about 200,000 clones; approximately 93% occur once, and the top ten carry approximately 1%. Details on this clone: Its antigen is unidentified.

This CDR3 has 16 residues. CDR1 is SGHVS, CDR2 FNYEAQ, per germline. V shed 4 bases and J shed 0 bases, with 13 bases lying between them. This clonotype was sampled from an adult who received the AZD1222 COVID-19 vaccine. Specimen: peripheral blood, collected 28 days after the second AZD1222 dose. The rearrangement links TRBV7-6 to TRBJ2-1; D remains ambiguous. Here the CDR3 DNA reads TGTGCCAGCAGCTCCTTACCGGCCTCCTCCTACAATGAGCAGTTCTTC. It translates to CASSSLPASSYNEQFF.